A single T cell receptor (beta chain) is shown here with its context. The antigen is undetermined. This entry belongs to a study of cytomegalovirus exposure and HLA in healthy donors. 60 Vbeta and 13 Jbeta primers were used in PCR. Produced via immunoSEQ multiplex PCR; TCRdb's table is partial and in-frame only. Here the sample spans some 150,000 clones, about four fifths being singletons. V shed 1 base, J shed 4 bases, and the junction held 5 bases outside the gene matches. CDR3 length: 17 residues. CDR1 and CDR2 (germline): SEHNR, FQNEAQ (reference sequence). Study observations and caveats: The records held CMV serostatus as the only immune exposure information. Excluded: some indistinguishable V segments such as TRBV6-2 and TRBV6-3. A later analysis revealed that TCR association rates differed between HLA loci, peaking at DRB1 and bottoming out at HLA-C. A later analysis linked a missense variant in DCLRE1C to the trimming of TCR beta V and J genes.

The clonotype originates from a man between 18 and 29 years old in good health and CMV-seropositive. This rearrangement joins TRBV7-9 to TRBJ2-2; 11 nucleotides align to TRBD2. The sequenced material came from PBMCs. Here the CDR3 DNA reads TGTGCCAGCAGCTTAGAGGGACTAGCGGAATTCACCGGGGAGCTGTTTTTT. This encodes CASSLEGLAEFTGELFF.